A single sample gave rise to the 8 T cell receptor beta chains below, sequenced in a study of blood T cells in healthy people across ages. Sample-barcoded 5' priming and a J-beta primer mix drove a second PCR of 7 to 11 cycles. In TCRdb, the 5' RACE reads were re-called with MiXCR into one record per CDR3 protein. The sample includes 1.8 million or so distinct CDR3 sequences, about 39% of them seen just once. Specimen: blood. The receptors stem from a human donor in good health.

The sample holds a few counts of this clonotype. CDR3 nucleotide sequence: TGTGCCAGCAGCTTAGGACTAGCGAGGGTCACAGATACGCAGTATTTT. It is translated as CASSLGLARVTDTQYF. V usage is TRBV11-3 and J usage is TRBJ2-3; 8 bases align to TRBD2. Germline trimming cut 1 base from V and 2 bases from J; bases unmatched to any gene: 5. The germline V gene has CDR1 SGHNT and CDR2 YENEEA. This CDR3 spans 16 amino acids.

The chain uses TRBV5-6 and TRBJ1-5; the match to TRBD1 covers 9 bases. V lost 4 bases to trimming and J lost 7 bases; unmatched junction nucleotides: 6. Germline loops: CDR1 SGHDT, CDR2 YYEEEE. The CDR3 is 14 amino acids. The CDR3 DNA reads TGTGCCAGCAGCCCAGGGACAGGGATCCAGCCCCAGCATTTT. Its protein product is CASSPGTGIQPQHF.

This clonotype was recorded many times. The chain joins TRBV4-2 to TRBJ1-2; D remains unclear. Trimming stripped 3 bases from V and 8 bases from J, with 10 bases between. Germline V CDR1 and CDR2: LGHNA, YNFKEQ. The CDR3 contains 12 residues. In nucleotides, the CDR3 is TGTGCCAGCAGCCAGGTGGGAAGCGGCTACACCTTC. This encodes CASSQVGSGYTF.

J is TRBJ1-1 and V is TRBV7-2, with D possibly matching TRBD1 (5 bases). Trimming took off 2 bases at V and 3 bases at J, with 10 bases between the two ends. Germline lookup yields CDR1 SGHTA and CDR2 FQGNSA. There are 14 residues in the CDR3. The CDR3 protein is CASSLFGTHTEAFF. CDR3 DNA: TGTGCCAGCAGCTTATTTGGGACTCACACTGAAGCTTTCTTT.

This clonotype was observed a few times. The chain uses TRBV3-1 and TRBJ1-5; D remains unclear. The CDR3 extends over 13 amino acids. Germline CDR1 is LGHDT and CDR2 is YNNKEL (reference sequence). V lost 1 base to trimming and J lost 4 bases, with 5 bases between them. The CDR3 bases are TGTGCCAGCAGCCAAGCTAAGAATCAGCCCCAGCATTTT. This codes for CASSQAKNQPQHF.

This clonotype occurred a few times. The rearrangement uses TRBV10-3 and TRBJ2-5; TRBD2 might be the D (6 bases). In germline, CDR1 is ENHRY, CDR2 SYGVKD. The CDR3 loop spans 14 amino acids. The ends were cut back, 4 bases at V and 5 bases at J, with 14 bases in the middle. The DNA for the CDR3 is TGTGCCATCAGTGGGGGGGATCAAGAGGAGACCCAGTACTTC. Protein sequence: CAISGGDQEETQYF.

The chain combines TRBV5-1 with TRBJ2-7, with D possibly being TRBD1 (6 bases). V gave up 0 bases and J gave up 2 bases, with 15 bases separating them. The CDR3 totals 16 residues. Germline-derived CDR1 and CDR2 are SGHRS and YFSETQ. In nucleotides, the CDR3 is TGCGCCAGCAGCTTGGCGAGCCGGGACAAGCCCTACGAGCAGTACTTC. Translated: CASSLASRDKPYEQYF.

The chain employs TRBV20-1 and TRBJ1-2; the D is unclear. The V gene's germline CDR1 is DFQATT and CDR2 SNEGSKA (reference sequence). V was cut by 0 bases and J by 4 bases, with 15 bases left in between. CDR3 length equals 15 residues. The CDR3 protein is CSARDLAARSYGYTF. CDR3 DNA: TGCAGTGCTAGAGATCTGGCAGCAAGGAGCTATGGCTACACCTTC.